The rows below give T cell receptor beta chains drawn from one sample of a study of beta chain features in type 1 diabetes. Produced via immunoSEQ multiplex PCR; TCRdb's table is partial and in-frame only. Here the sample spans around 310,000 clones, approximately 9.9% being singletons. Sequencing was done on a sample of naive CD4+ T cells from blood. Every receptor here comes from a young woman in good health. Each CDR3 is given with its conserved first and last residue. Each record gives: J gene, clone size, D gene, V gene, CDR3 DNA, CDR3 protein. The D gene is left open where the match is weak. Clone size is stated in some rows and not others, as once, few, many or a class when expanded.

>TRBJ1-5|-|-|TRBV19
TGTGCCAGTAGTGTACGGGGGCAGCCCCAGCATTTT
CASSVRGQPQHF
>TRBJ1-5|-|-|TRBV18
TGTGCCAGCTCACCACAAAGGACAGCTAGCAATCAGCCCCAGCATTTT
CASSPQRTASNQPQHF
>TRBJ2-1|-|-|TRBV7-9
TGTGCCAGCCCAGGGCCGGGCAACTCCTACAATGAGCAGTTCTTC
CASPGPGNSYNEQFF
>TRBJ2-1|few|TRBD2|TRBV7-2
TGTGCCAGCAGCTTATTACAAGGACTAGCCAATGAGCAGTTCTTC
CASSLLQGLANEQFF
>TRBJ2-6|few|TRBD1|TRBV19
TGTGCCAGTAGTAGGACAGGGGAGGCTGGGGCCAACGTCCTGACTTTC
CASSRTGEAGANVLTF
>TRBJ2-1|-|-|TRBV29-1
TGCAGCATGGGACTGCAACCCTACAATGAGCAGTTCTTC
CSMGLQPYNEQFF
>TRBJ2-1|-|-|TRBV5-4
TGTGCCAGCAGCTTAGGCCTACATGAGGGACTGAATGAGCAGTTCTTC
CASSLGLHEGLNEQFF
>TRBJ2-3|-|-|TRBV25-1
TGTGCCAGCAGTGTTCGAGGAGATACGCAGTATTTT
CASSVRGDTQYF
>TRBJ2-7|few|TRBD2|TRBV7-9
TGTGCCAGCAGCTTAGAGACTAGCGGCAGGAAAGGAGAGCAGTACTTC
CASSLETSGRKGEQYF
>TRBJ2-5|few|TRBD2|TRBV9
TGTGCCAGCAGCGCGACGGGACTAGCGGGGGAGACCCAGTACTTC
CASSATGLAGETQYF
>TRBJ2-1|few|-|TRBV29-1
TGCAGCGTTGTCAGGGTTCATGAGCAGTTCTTC
CSVVRVHEQFF
>TRBJ2-7|-|-|TRBV19
TGTGCCTCCAGAAACAGGGACCTATCCTACGAGCAGTACTTC
CASRNRDLSYEQYF
>TRBJ2-1|few|TRBD2|TRBV4-2
TGTGCCAGCAGCCAAGATCCGGCTAGCGGGATCTACAATGAGCAGTTCTTC
CASSQDPASGIYNEQFF
>TRBJ2-7|-|TRBD2|TRBV28
TGTGCCAGCTCTTCCCCGGGACTAGCGGGAGTGGACGAGCAGTACTTC
CASSSPGLAGVDEQYF
>TRBJ1-2|few|TRBD1|TRBV4-3
TGCGCCAGCAGCCATCCGGGACAGGGTCGGTATGGCTACACCTTC
CASSHPGQGRYGYTF
>TRBJ2-7|-|TRBD2|TRBV7-2
TGTGCCAGCAGCACTAGCGGAACCTACGAGCAGTACTTC
CASSTSGTYEQYF
>TRBJ2-3|few|TRBD2|TRBV7-2
TGTGCCAGCAGCTTAAAAGGGGCGGGAGGGCCGGATACGCAGTATTTT
CASSLKGAGGPDTQYF
>TRBJ2-3|-|TRBD2|TRBV14
TGTGCCAGCAGCCAAGGAGGACTAGCGGGAGCTAGCACAGATACGCAGTATTTT
CASSQGGLAGASTDTQYF
>TRBJ2-7|-|TRBD1|TRBV5-6
TGTGCCAGCAGCCCCCCTACAGGGGCCCCCTACGAGCAGTACTTC
CASSPPTGAPYEQYF
>TRBJ2-5|few|-|TRBV19
TGTGCCAGTAGTACCGGGGTCCAAGAGACCCAGTACTTC
CASSTGVQETQYF
>TRBJ2-7|-|-|TRBV28
TGTGCCAGCAGATCCGGGTCCAGCTTTTCCTACGAGCAGTACTTC
CASRSGSSFSYEQYF
>TRBJ1-5|-|TRBD1|TRBV6-1
TGTGCCAGCAGCGGGACAGTCTATCAGCCCCAGCATTTT
CASSGTVYQPQHF
>TRBJ1-2|few|TRBD1|TRBV9
TGTGCCAGCAGCGTCGGGACAGCCGCCGCCGGAGGCTACACCTTC
CASSVGTAAAGGYTF
>TRBJ2-1|few|TRBD2|TRBV9
TGTGCCAGCAGCGTAGAGACGGGACTAGCGGGGCACAATGAGCAGTTCTTC
CASSVETGLAGHNEQFF
>TRBJ2-5|few|-|TRBV18
TGTGCCAGCTCACCACCTCCAGGCGGGGAGACCCAGTACTTC
CASSPPPGGETQYF
>TRBJ2-3|-|TRBD1|TRBV7-2
TGTGCCAGCAGCCCTGACAGGGGGGCAGATACGCAGTATTTT
CASSPDRGADTQYF
>TRBJ1-2|few|TRBD1|TRBV5-1
TGCGCCAGCAGCTATGGGACAGGGAACTATGGCTACACCTTC
CASSYGTGNYGYTF
>TRBJ2-7|few|TRBD1|TRBV27
TGTGCCAGCAGTTCACCCGGACAGGGGGGTACCTACGAGCAGTACTTC
CASSSPGQGGTYEQYF
>TRBJ1-5|few|TRBD1|TRBV6-5
TGTGCCAGCAGCCGGGACAGGGATCAGCCCCAGCATTTT
CASSRDRDQPQHF
>TRBJ2-3|-|TRBD2|TRBV5-1
TGCGCCAGCAGCTTAGCGGGAGGCCGGGCAGATACGCAGTATTTT
CASSLAGGRADTQYF
>TRBJ2-3|-|-|TRBV7-3
TGTGCCAGCAGCTTATTGTCCGGAGATACGCAGTATTTT
CASSLLSGDTQYF
>TRBJ2-7|-|TRBD1|TRBV2
TGTGCCAGCAAACCACGGACAGGGGGCTCCTACGAGCAGTACTTC
CASKPRTGGSYEQYF
>TRBJ2-3|-|TRBD2|TRBV6-4
TGTGCCAGCAGTGAGGACAGACTAGCGGGACTAGATACGCAGTATTTT
CASSEDRLAGLDTQYF
>TRBJ1-5|few|TRBD1|TRBV7-2
TGTGCCAGCAGCTTAGTCGGCAGGGGGTTAGAGCCCCAGCATTTT
CASSLVGRGLEPQHF
>TRBJ2-5|few|-|TRBV4-2
TGTGCCAGCAGCCAAGAATGGCGACAGAACCAAGAGACCCAGTACTTC
CASSQEWRQNQETQYF
>TRBJ1-1|few|-|TRBV18
TGTGCCAGCTCACCAGGAGGGAGGTTGACTGAAGCTTTCTTT
CASSPGGRLTEAFF
>TRBJ1-2|few|TRBD1|TRBV18
TGTGCCAGCTCACCCGCCGGGACAGGAAACTATGGCTACACCTTC
CASSPAGTGNYGYTF
>TRBJ2-1|-|-|TRBV6-5
TGTGCCAGCAGTTACTCGGCGGGCTCCTACAATGAGCAGTTCTTC
CASSYSAGSYNEQFF
>TRBJ2-6|-|-|TRBV15
TGTGCCACCAGCAGAGCGGCCCGAGCTAGCCGCCCTGGGGCCAACGTCCTGACTTTC
CATSRAARASRPGANVLTF
>TRBJ2-1|once|TRBD2|TRBV9
TGTGCCAGCAGCGTAGAATTGAGGACTAGCGGGACTGAGCAGTTCTTC
CASSVELRTSGTEQFF
>TRBJ2-1|-|TRBD2|TRBV6-6
TGTGCCAGCAACGCGGGGCTAGCGGGAGGGAATGAGCAGTTCTTC
CASNAGLAGGNEQFF
>TRBJ1-1|few|-|TRBV27
TGTGCCAGCAGTTTCGACTCGGGCACTGAAGCTTTCTTT
CASSFDSGTEAFF
>TRBJ2-3|few|TRBD2|TRBV7-2
TGTGCCAGCAGCCTCGCCCGAGGGGTTCTAGCGGCCCACACAGATACGCAGTATTTT
CASSLARGVLAAHTDTQYF
>TRBJ2-5|-|-|TRBV18
TGTGCCAGCTCACCATCTCCTGATCCGGTCCAAGAGACCCAGTACTTC
CASSPSPDPVQETQYF
>TRBJ2-3|-|TRBD2|TRBV7-2
TGTGCCAGCAGCTTAGTCCTAGCGGCGCAGTATTTT
CASSLVLAAQYF
>TRBJ1-2|few|-|TRBV7-2
TGTGCCAGCAGCTCCATAGCCCCAGGGTTGGTAGGGCAGGCCTATGGCTACACCTTC
CASSSIAPGLVGQAYGYTF
>TRBJ2-2|-|-|TRBV6-6
TGTGCCAGCAGTCAGTTCAGCGGAGTGAACACCGGGGAGCTGTTTTTT
CASSQFSGVNTGELFF
>TRBJ1-5|few|-|TRBV5-1
TGCGCCAGCAGCTTGGAGGGGAACAATCAGCCCCAGCATTTT
CASSLEGNNQPQHF
>TRBJ1-2|-|TRBD1|TRBV5-6
TGTGCCAGCAGCCACGATGGGGGACAGGGCGGGTTCCATGGCTACACCTTC
CASSHDGGQGGFHGYTF
>TRBJ2-5|-|-|TRBV12-5
TGTGCTAGTGGTTTATCGGGGGTTGAGACCCAGTACTTC
CASGLSGVETQYF
>TRBJ2-2|-|-|TRBV7-9
TGTGCCAGCAGCTTCCGCGGCCGCACCGGGGAGCTGTTTTTT
CASSFRGRTGELFF
>TRBJ1-5|-|TRBD1|TRBV30
TGTGCCTGGAGTGTAATGGGACAGGACAATCAGCCCCAGCATTTT
CAWSVMGQDNQPQHF
>TRBJ2-3|few|TRBD1|TRBV15
TGTGCCACCAGCAGAGGGGACAGGGGACCAGATACGCAGTATTTT
CATSRGDRGPDTQYF
>TRBJ2-7|few|-|TRBV27
TGTGCCAGCAGTTTATTCCAGGGGCGCTACGAGCAGTACTTC
CASSLFQGRYEQYF
>TRBJ2-4|-|-|TRBV10-3
TGTGCCATCAGTGACTTAGGGGGGGACATTCAGTACTTC
CAISDLGGDIQYF
>TRBJ2-5|few|-|TRBV27
TGTGCCAGCAGTCCTAAAGTACCCTGGGAGACCCAGTACTTC
CASSPKVPWETQYF